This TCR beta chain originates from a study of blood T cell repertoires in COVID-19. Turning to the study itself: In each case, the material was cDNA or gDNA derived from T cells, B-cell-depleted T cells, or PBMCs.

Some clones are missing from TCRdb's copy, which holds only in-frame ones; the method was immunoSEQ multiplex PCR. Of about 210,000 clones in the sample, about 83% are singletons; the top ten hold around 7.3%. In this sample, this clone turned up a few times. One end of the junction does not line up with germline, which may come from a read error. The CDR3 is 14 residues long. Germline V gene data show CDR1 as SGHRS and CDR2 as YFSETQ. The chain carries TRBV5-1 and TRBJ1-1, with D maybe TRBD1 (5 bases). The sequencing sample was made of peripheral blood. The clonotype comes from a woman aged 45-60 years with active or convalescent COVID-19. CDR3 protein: CASSREGLKTEAFF. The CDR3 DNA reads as TGCGCCAGCAGCCGGGAGGGGTTGAAGACTGAAGCTTTCTTT.